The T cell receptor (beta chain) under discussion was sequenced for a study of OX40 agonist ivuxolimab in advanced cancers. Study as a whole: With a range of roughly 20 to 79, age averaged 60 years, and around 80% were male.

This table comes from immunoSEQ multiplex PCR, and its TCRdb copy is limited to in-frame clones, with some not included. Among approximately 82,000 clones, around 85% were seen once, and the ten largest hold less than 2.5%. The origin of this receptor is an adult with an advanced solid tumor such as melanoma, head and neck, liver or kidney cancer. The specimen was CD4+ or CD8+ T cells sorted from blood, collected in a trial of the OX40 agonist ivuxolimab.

The DNA for the CDR3 is TGTGCCAGCAGCTACCAGACTACCTCTTATGAGCAGTTCTTC. This gives the protein CASSYQTTSYEQFF. The V and J genes are TRBV11-1 and TRBJ2-1; tentatively, D is TRBD2 (5 bases). Germline V gene lookup returns CDR1 SGHAT and CDR2 FQDESV (reference sequence). Trimming cost V 4 bases and J 8 bases, with 15 bases left between them. The CDR3 has 14 residues.